These 24 T cell receptor beta chains share one sample of origin, sequenced in a study of T cell repertoires in cytomegalovirus infection. TCRdb processed the reads anew with MiXCR; each CDR3 protein has one entry. Here the sample spans over 100,000 distinct CDR3 sequences, 10% being singletons. Which antigens these TCRs recognize remains unknown. The material sequenced was PBMCs, sequenced either directly or after in vitro stimulation (not recorded which). These receptors all come from a human donor in good health (CMV status not recorded). Some clones in this sample may be carry-over from other donors' samples.

The rearrangement joins TRBV4-3 to TRBJ1-1; D not certain. From germline, CDR1 is LGHNA and CDR2 YSLEER. V was trimmed by 1 base and J by 11 bases, leaving 17 bases between them. The CDR3 consists of 14 residues. DNA for the CDR3: TGCGCCAGCAGCCAAGTAGTGGGTGGGGTGCGTGCTTTCTTT. This gives the protein CASSQVVGGVRAFF.

As DNA, the CDR3 is TGTGCCAGCTCACCTCGGGGGTCTAGCGGGACCTACGAGCAGTACGTC. As protein: CASSPRGSSGTYEQYV. The gene calls are TRBV18 and TRBJ2-7; 9 bases align to TRBD2. The trim removed 3 bases at V and 2 bases at J, leaving 8 bases unmatched. This CDR3 comprises 16 residues. Looked up from germline, CDR1 is KGHSH and CDR2 is LQKENI.

This clonotype was recorded at least ten times. This chain links TRBV19 with TRBJ1-2; 7 nucleotides agree with TRBD1. The germline CDR1 and CDR2 sequences are LNHDA and SQIVND (reference sequence). This CDR3 is 17 amino acids long. The V gene end was trimmed by 5 bases and the J gene end by 4 bases; junction bases not matched to a gene: 16. CDR3 sequence: CASSRKLGTALIYGYTF. The DNA for the CDR3 is TGTGCCAGTAGTCGCAAACTCGGGACAGCACTCATCTATGGCTACACCTTC.

This clonotype appeared many times. The V call is TRBV12-3 or TRBV12-4, the J call TRBJ2-2; 7 bases agree with TRBD1. The CDR3 runs 15 residues. V trimming: 5 bases; J trimming: 0 bases; junction bases outside the gene matches: 3. The CDR3 DNA reads TGTGCCAGCAGTCCTGGGACAGCGAACACCGGGGAGCTGTTTTTT. It is translated as CASSPGTANTGELFF.

In its sample, this clonotype was seen a few times. V gene TRBV4-1 combines with J gene TRBJ1-2; 9 positions agree with TRBD1. V lost 4 bases, J lost 8 bases, and 11 bases stayed unmatched. CDR1 and CDR2 (germline): MGHRA, YSYEKL. This CDR3 spans 15 amino acids. CDR3 nucleotides: TGCGCCAGCAGCCCCGAACAGGGGGCGAGACGAGGCTACACCTTC. Translating it yields CASSPEQGARRGYTF.

This clonotype was counted at least ten times. This sequence joins TRBV9 and TRBJ2-1; TRBD2 matches at 10 bases. V lost 4 bases to trimming and J lost 7 bases; unmatched junction nucleotides: 14. The CDR3 is made up of 17 amino acids. Germline V gene data show CDR1 as SGDLS and CDR2 as YYNGEE. CDR3: CASSSRLAGEPGNEQFF. The CDR3 nucleotides are TGTGCCAGCAGCTCCCGCCTAGCGGGAGAACCGGGGAATGAGCAGTTCTTC.

The sample holds a few counts of this clonotype. The rearrangement joins TRBV6-5 to TRBJ1-2; weak D call: TRBD1 (6 bases). The CDR3 runs 14 residues. Trimming stripped 7 bases from V and 5 bases from J, with 17 bases between. Germline values: CDR1 MNHEY, CDR2 SVGAGI. For the CDR3, the DNA is TGTGCCAGCACCTCATACAGGGTGGTATATGGCTACACCTTC. This gives the protein CASTSYRVVYGYTF.

This clonotype has more than one count but fewer than ten. The rearrangement joins TRBV5-4 to TRBJ1-1; a weak D match, TRBD1 (6 bases). Germline V CDR1 and CDR2: SGHNT, YYREEE (reference sequence). The CDR3 consists of 13 residues. Trimming cost V 5 bases and J 1 base, with 9 bases left between them. CDR3 in DNA: TGTGCCAGCAGTATGGACAGGAACACTGAAGCTTTCTTT. As protein: CASSMDRNTEAFF.

Ten or more counts support this clonotype. The V gene is TRBV4-3, the J gene TRBJ1-6, with 9 bases identical to TRBD1. The V gene end was trimmed by 3 bases and the J gene end by 10 bases; junction bases not matched to a gene: 7. CDR3 size: 15 residues. The germline CDR1 and CDR2 sequences are LGHNA and YSLEER. CDR3 in amino acids: CASSQDRGSASPLHF. CDR3 bases: TGCGCCAGCAGCCAGGACAGGGGATCGGCATCACCCCTCCACTTT.

Ten or more counts support this clonotype. The rearrangement uses TRBV28 and TRBJ2-3; 11 nucleotides align to TRBD2. Trimming took 5 bases from V and 6 from J; bases not matched to a gene: 10. The germline gives CDR1 MDHEN, CDR2 SYDVKM. This CDR3 is built from 16 residues. This CDR3 is CASSPQLAGARDTQYF. CDR3 coding DNA: TGTGCCAGCAGTCCCCAACTAGCGGGGGCCAGGGATACGCAGTATTTT.

This chain joins TRBV7-2 and TRBJ2-7; TRBD1 is a possible D gene (7 bases). The CDR3 runs to 12 residues. CDR1 SGHTA and CDR2 FQGNSA come from the germline V gene. V dropped 5 bases and J dropped 8 bases, with 13 bases sitting between them. Written as DNA, the CDR3 is TGTGCCAGCAGCATACAGGGGACTCAGCAGTACTTC. Translated, it gives CASSIQGTQQYF. Looking up the rest from reference TRBV7-2 and TRBJ2-7 gives the full variable domain: GAGVSQSPSNKVTEKGKDVELRCDPISGHTALYWYRQSLGQGLEFLIYFQGNSAPDKSGLPSDRFSAERTGGSVSTLTIQRTQQEDSAVYLCASSIQGTQQYFGPGTRLTVT.

This chain links TRBV4-3 with TRBJ2-1, with D hard to call. Per germline, CDR1 LGHNA and CDR2 YSLEER. V shed 0 bases and J shed 9 bases, with 12 bases lying between them. The CDR3 consists of 14 residues. The CDR3 spells CASSQDLVGSEQFF. The CDR3 DNA is TGCGCCAGCAGCCAAGATCTTGTCGGTAGTGAGCAGTTCTTC.

This clonotype was recorded many times. This sequence joins TRBV6-1 and TRBJ2-3; TRBD2 is a possible D gene (5 bases). Germline CDR1 and CDR2: MNHNS and SASEGT. V was cut by 2 bases and J by 2 bases, with 11 bases left in between. The length of the CDR3 is 15 residues. Here the CDR3 reads CASSESGGYTDTQYF. The CDR3 nucleotides read TGTGCCAGCAGTGAATCGGGCGGGTACACAGATACGCAGTATTTT.

This clonotype was seen ten or more times. The chain carries TRBV12-3 or TRBV12-4 and TRBJ2-1, with 8 bases lining up with TRBD2. The CDR3 extends over 20 amino acids. Germline trimming cut 1 base from V and 7 bases from J; bases unmatched to any gene: 21. The CDR3 spells CASSLGLAGGRGKYWNEQFF. The CDR3 bases are TGTGCCAGCAGTTTAGGTCTGGCGGGAGGAAGGGGAAAGTATTGGAATGAGCAGTTCTTC.

This clonotype was seen only a few times. The genes are TRBV2 and TRBJ1-2; 11 nucleotides line up with TRBD1. CDR3 length: 15 residues. V was clipped by 4 bases and J by 7 bases; unmatched bases: 8. Germline CDR1 SNHLY, CDR2 FYNNEI. CDR3 in amino acids: CASSGPRTGGGGYTF. The CDR3, as DNA: TGTGCCAGCAGTGGCCCCCGGACAGGGGGCGGTGGCTACACCTTC. Combining the CDR3 with reference TRBV2 and TRBJ1-2 gives the whole variable domain EPEVTQTPSHQVTQMGQEVILRCVPISNHLYFYWYRQILGQKVEFLVSFYNNEISEKSEIFDDQFSVERPDGSNFTLKIRSTKLEDSAMYFCASSGPRTGGGGYTFGSGTRLTVV.

Many counts were recorded for this clonotype. The J gene is TRBJ2-1, the V gene TRBV7-2; D gene uncertain. Germline V gene lookup returns CDR1 SGHTA and CDR2 FQGNSA. The CDR3 length is 15 residues. V dropped 3 bases and J dropped 0 bases, with 9 bases sitting between them. CDR3 sequence: CASSFGVSSYNEQFF. The CDR3 DNA reads as TGTGCCAGCAGCTTCGGAGTGAGCTCCTACAATGAGCAGTTCTTC.

The chain carries TRBV19 and TRBJ2-1; 8 bases are shared with TRBD2. The CDR3 contains 19 residues. The germline V gene has CDR1 LNHDA and CDR2 SQIVND (reference sequence). V gave up 7 bases and J gave up 2 bases; unmatched junction bases: 19. This chain's CDR3 is CASTPPVHELAVTYNEQFF. In DNA, the CDR3 is TGTGCCAGTACCCCCCCGGTTCACGAACTAGCGGTAACCTACAATGAGCAGTTCTTC.

This clonotype was picked up a small number of times. This sequence joins TRBV6-1 and TRBJ2-7, with TRBD1 matching 9 bases. Germline trimming cut 10 bases from V and 4 bases from J; bases unmatched to any gene: 8. This CDR3 is 13 amino acids long. Per germline, CDR1 MNHNS and CDR2 SASEGT. In nucleotides, the CDR3 is TGTGCCATCCGACAGGGGGAGGTATACGAGCAGTACTTC. Translating it yields CAIRQGEVYEQYF.

This clonotype was observed at least ten times. V is TRBV6-6 and J is TRBJ1-5; perhaps TRBD1 as D (6 bases). Looked up from germline, CDR1 is MNHNY and CDR2 is SVGAGI (reference sequence). This CDR3 has 15 amino acids. The V end was cut by 4 bases, the J end by 5 bases, with 15 bases between. CDR3 DNA sequence: TGTGCCAGCAGTTTCGCCCAGGGGACACATCAGCCCCAGCATTTT. Translating gives CASSFAQGTHQPQHF.

V gene TRBV7-6 combines with J gene TRBJ2-2, with no clear D. From germline, CDR1 is SGHVS and CDR2 FNYEAQ. This CDR3 contains 13 residues. The ends were cut back, 7 bases at V and 4 bases at J, with 10 bases in the middle. CDR3 sequence reads: CASTDTLTGELFF. For the CDR3, the DNA is TGTGCCAGCACTGACACTCTCACCGGGGAGCTGTTTTTT. Using reference TRBV7-6 and TRBJ2-2 for the parts outside the CDR3, the full variable domain is GAGVSQSPRYKVTKRGQDVALRCDPISGHVSLYWYRQALGQGPEFLTYFNYEAQQDKSGLPNDRFSAERPEGSISTLTIQRTEQRDSAMYRCASTDTLTGELFFGEGSRLTVL.

The chain couples TRBV18 to TRBJ1-2; no definite D call. Trimming took off 3 bases at V and 2 bases at J, with 10 bases between the two ends. The CDR3 has 14 amino acids. Germline V gene lookup returns CDR1 KGHSH and CDR2 LQKENI. This chain's CDR3 is CASSPDLGNYGYTF. DNA for the CDR3: TGTGCCAGCTCACCGGATCTGGGAAACTATGGCTACACCTTC.

This clonotype has at least ten counts. The V gene is TRBV7-2, the J gene TRBJ1-4; 7 bases agree with TRBD1. Germline CDR1 is SGHTA and CDR2 is FQGNSA. The CDR3 runs 12 residues. The ends lost 5 bases at V and 10 bases at J; junction bases unmatched: 4. CDR3 sequence reads: CASSKYRGKLFF. The CDR3 region has the DNA TGTGCCAGCAGCAAGTACAGGGGAAAACTGTTTTTT.

This clonotype was seen ten or more times. V is TRBV6-2 or TRBV6-3 and J is TRBJ2-7; 7 bases align to TRBD1. V gave up 5 bases and J gave up 2 bases; unmatched junction bases: 6. The length of the CDR3 is 14 residues. From germline, CDR1 is MNHEY and CDR2 SVGEGT. The DNA for the CDR3 is TGTGCCAGCAGTACTGCTACAGGGGCCTACGAGCAGTACGTC. Its translation: CASSTATGAYEQYV.

This clonotype showed up just a few times. The chain uses TRBV11-2 and TRBJ1-1; no firm D call. Germline V gene sequence: CDR1 SGHAT, CDR2 FQNNGV. CDR3 length equals 13 residues. Trimming removed 5 bases from V and 8 bases from J, with 15 bases in between. The CDR3 is CASSPGPEPEAFF. The CDR3 DNA is TGTGCCAGCAGCCCCGGCCCCGAACCCGAAGCTTTCTTT.